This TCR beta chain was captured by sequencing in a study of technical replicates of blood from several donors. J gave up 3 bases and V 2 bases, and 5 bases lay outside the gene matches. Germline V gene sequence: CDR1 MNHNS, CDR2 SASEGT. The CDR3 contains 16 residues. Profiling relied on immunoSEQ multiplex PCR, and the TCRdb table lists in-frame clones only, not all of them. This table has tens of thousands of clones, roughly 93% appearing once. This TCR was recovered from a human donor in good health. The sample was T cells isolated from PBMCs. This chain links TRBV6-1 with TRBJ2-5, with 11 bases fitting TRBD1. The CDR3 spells CASSEYPGQGEETQYF. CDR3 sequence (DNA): TGTGCCAGCAGTGAATACCCGGGACAGGGGGAAGAGACCCAGTACTTC.